The 19 T cell receptor beta chains given below trace back to one sample, sequenced in a study of T cell clonotyping in hematopoietic cell transplantation. Only in-frame clones appear in the TCRdb table, and some are missing; sequencing was by immunoSEQ multiplex PCR. The table records about 15,000 clones, around 94% of them present only once. The material sequenced was PBMCs, taken 30 days after allogeneic stem cell transplant. These TCRs come from a male patient aged 55-69 years who had an allogeneic stem cell transplant from an unrelated donor, so the T cells may come from the graft donor. Some clones in this sample may be carry-over from other donors' samples.

The chain links TRBV5-6 to TRBJ2-2; D ambiguous. Germline V gene sequence: CDR1 SGHDT, CDR2 YYEEEE. Trimming took off 0 bases at V and 4 bases at J, with 10 bases between the two ends. This CDR3 contains 15 residues. CDR3 sequence reads: CASSLAGPRTGELFF. The CDR3 nucleotides are TGTGCCAGCAGCTTGGCCGGACCACGCACCGGGGAGCTGTTTTTT.

The rearrangement uses TRBV7-3 and TRBJ2-5; TRBD2 matches at 16 bases. CDR1 is SGHTA, CDR2 FQGTGA, per germline. The CDR3 covers 18 residues. Trimming cost V 1 base and J 5 bases; bases outside gene matches: 7. In nucleotides, the CDR3 is TGTGCCAGCAGCTTAAAGGGACTAGCGGGGGGGCCTCGGGAGACCCAGTACTTC. It translates to CASSLKGLAGGPRETQYF. The whole variable domain, filled in from reference TRBV7-3 and TRBJ2-5, reads GAGVSQTPSNKVTEKGKYVELRCDPISGHTALYWYRQSLGQGPEFLIYFQGTGAADDSGLPNDRFFAVRPEGSVSTLKIQRTERGDSAVYLCASSLKGLAGGPRETQYFGPGTRLLVL.

The chain recombines TRBV14 with TRBJ1-2; 8 positions agree with TRBD1. This CDR3 is 15 amino acids long. Looked up from germline, CDR1 is SGHDN and CDR2 is FVKESK. J gave up 5 bases and V 5 bases, and 10 bases lay outside the gene matches. CDR3 sequence (DNA): TGTGCCAGCAGCTACTCGGACAGGGAGGTATATGGCTACACCTTC. Protein sequence: CASSYSDREVYGYTF.

This chain uses TRBV6-1 with TRBJ1-2; 9 positions match TRBD1. The CDR3 length is 14 residues. V trimming: 4 bases; J trimming: 0 bases; junction bases outside the gene matches: 0. Germline CDR1 MNHNS, CDR2 SASEGT. The CDR3 loop reads CASSGDRANYGYTF. The CDR3, as DNA: TGTGCCAGCAGTGGGGACAGGGCTAACTATGGCTACACCTTC.

The chain is built from TRBV7-2 and TRBJ1-2; a weak D match, TRBD1 (5 bases). The V gene's germline CDR1 is SGHTA and CDR2 FQGNSA. The germline V and J ends were trimmed by 5 bases and 0 bases, with 13 bases remaining between them. The CDR3 covers 15 residues. CDR3 DNA: TGTGCCAGCAGCCCCGAGGGACCCTCTAACTATGGCTACACCTTC. Translation: CASSPEGPSNYGYTF.

The rearrangement uses TRBV2 and TRBJ1-4; no definite D call. The CDR3 spans 14 residues. CDR1 and CDR2 (germline): SNHLY, FYNNEI. The V end was cut by 2 bases, the J end by 9 bases, with 13 bases between. CDR3 DNA: TGTGCCAGCAGTGAATCCGGGGTTTCGAAAAAACTGTTTTTT. Translated, it gives CASSESGVSKKLFF. The variable domain in full, with the rest retrieved from reference TRBV2 and TRBJ1-4, is EPEVTQTPSHQVTQMGQEVILRCVPISNHLYFYWYRQILGQKVEFLVSFYNNEISEKSEIFDDQFSVERPDGSNFTLKIRSTKLEDSAMYFCASSESGVSKKLFFGSGTQLSVL.

The chain couples TRBV2 to TRBJ1-5, with 10 bases matching TRBD1. Germline V gene data show CDR1 as SNHLY and CDR2 as FYNNEI. After removal of 5 bases from V and 9 bases from J, the junction contained 10 bases not matched to a gene. This CDR3 has 15 residues. CDR3 sequence: CASSPGQGRRGPQHF. CDR3 bases: TGTGCCAGCAGTCCGGGACAGGGGCGCAGGGGGCCCCAGCATTTT. The full variable domain, in which reference TRBV2 and TRBJ1-5 provide the parts outside the CDR3, is EPEVTQTPSHQVTQMGQEVILRCVPISNHLYFYWYRQILGQKVEFLVSFYNNEISEKSEIFDDQFSVERPDGSNFTLKIRSTKLEDSAMYFCASSPGQGRRGPQHFGDGTRLSIL.

V usage is TRBV10-3 and J usage is TRBJ2-2, with 16 bases matching TRBD2. V shed 7 bases and J 5 bases; nucleotides not matched to a gene: 7. The CDR3 consists of 17 residues. The germline gives CDR1 ENHRY, CDR2 SYGVKD. The DNA for the CDR3 is TGTGCCATCAACCCGGGACTAGCGGGGGGGCGGACCGGGGAGCTGTTTTTT. It is translated as CAINPGLAGGRTGELFF.

The chain combines TRBV2 with TRBJ2-1; D ambiguous. This CDR3 contains 13 residues. From germline, CDR1 is SNHLY and CDR2 FYNNEI. The V and J ends lost 5 bases and 4 bases respectively, with 9 bases between them. The CDR3 DNA sequence: TGTGCCAGCAGTCTTGACACATACAATGAGCAGTTCTTC. Encoded protein: CASSLDTYNEQFF.

The V gene is TRBV5-1, the J gene TRBJ2-5, with a possible D match to TRBD2 (6 bases). CDR3 length: 14 amino acids. The V gene's germline CDR1 is SGHRS and CDR2 YFSETQ. V was cut by 0 bases and J by 2 bases, with 8 bases left in between. The chain's CDR3 is CASSLAGSQETQYF. CDR3 sequence (DNA): TGCGCCAGCAGCTTGGCCGGGAGTCAAGAGACCCAGTACTTC.

This clone was observed a handful of times. The chain combines TRBV7-2 with TRBJ1-1; TRBD1 might be the D (5 bases). This CDR3 has 15 amino acids. Trimming stripped 3 bases from V and 4 bases from J, with 15 bases between. Germline loops: CDR1 SGHTA, CDR2 FQGNSA. CDR3 sequence reads: CASSFSNQGITEAFF. The CDR3 coding sequence is TGTGCCAGCAGCTTTAGTAACCAGGGTATCACTGAAGCTTTCTTT.

V usage is TRBV27 and J usage is TRBJ2-5; possibly TRBD1 or TRBD2 for D (5 bases each). The germline gives CDR1 MNHEY, CDR2 SMNVEV (reference sequence). V was cut by 8 bases and J by 5 bases, with 27 bases left in between. This CDR3 contains 17 residues. CDR3 amino acids: CASGRLGTNTRVETQYF. The CDR3 DNA reads TGTGCCAGCGGCCGGTTGGGGACCAACACAAGGGTTGAGACCCAGTACTTC.

The chain uses TRBV7-2 and TRBJ2-5, with D perhaps matching TRBD1 or TRBD2 (6 bases each). The V end lost 2 bases, the J end lost 2 bases, and 15 bases lay between the germline ends. The length of the CDR3 is 16 residues. The germline CDR1 and CDR2 sequences are SGHTA and FQGNSA. The CDR3 bases are TGTGCCAGCAGCTTAAAGGAAGGGGGGAGGCAAGAGACCCAGTACTTC. Translating it yields CASSLKEGGRQETQYF. The variable domain in full, completed from reference TRBV7-2 and TRBJ2-5, reads GAGVSQSPSNKVTEKGKDVELRCDPISGHTALYWYRQSLGQGLEFLIYFQGNSAPDKSGLPSDRFSAERTGGSVSTLTIQRTQQEDSAVYLCASSLKEGGRQETQYFGPGTRLLVL.

The V gene is TRBV7-2, the J gene TRBJ1-2; 10 bases fit TRBD1. This CDR3 is 14 amino acids long. Germline values: CDR1 SGHTA, CDR2 FQGNSA. V gave up 5 bases and J gave up 5 bases; unmatched junction bases: 5. CDR3 bases: TGTGCCAGCAGCCCCAGACAGGGGGCGTATGGCTACACCTTC. Its translation is CASSPRQGAYGYTF.

The CDR3 region has the DNA TGTGCCACCCGGTCCGGAGCAGGGGGCGACACCGGGGAGCTGTTTTTT. Amino acids: CATRSGAGGDTGELFF. The gene calls are TRBV10-3 and TRBJ2-2; 8 bases are a match to TRBD1. Trimming at V came to 10 bases and at J to 3 bases, leaving 13 bases not matched to a gene. The V gene's germline CDR1 is ENHRY and CDR2 SYGVKD. The CDR3 consists of 16 residues.

The chain couples TRBV30 to TRBJ2-7; no firm D call. The CDR3 length is 12 residues. The germline gives CDR1 GTSNPN, CDR2 SVGIG (reference sequence). With 2 bases removed from V and 2 bases from J, the gap between germline ends came to 7 bases. The CDR3, as DNA: TGTGCCTGGAGTTACAGAACCTACGAGCAGTACTTC. This translates into CAWSYRTYEQYF.

The chain couples TRBV7-9 to TRBJ1-3; TRBD1 matches at 9 bases. Trimming cost V 6 bases and J 8 bases; bases outside gene matches: 2. Germline CDR1 and CDR2: SEHNR and FQNEAQ (reference sequence). CDR3 length: 12 residues. The CDR3 here is CASRTGGDTIYF. For the CDR3, the DNA is TGTGCCAGCAGGACAGGGGGAGACACCATATATTTT.

The chain has TRBV4-3 and TRBJ1-2; 9 bases map to TRBD1. Germline trimming cut 0 bases from V and 4 bases from J; bases unmatched to any gene: 3. This CDR3 is built from 15 residues. Germline CDR1 and CDR2: LGHNA and YSLEER. The CDR3 spells CASSQEYRGPYGYTF. The CDR3 DNA reads TGCGCCAGCAGCCAAGAATACAGGGGGCCCTATGGCTACACCTTC.

The chain couples TRBV5-4 to TRBJ1-2; unclear D gene. CDR3 length: 12 residues. The germline V gene encodes CDR1 SGHNT and CDR2 YYREEE (reference sequence). Trimming took 4 bases from V and 4 from J, leaving 8 bases between them. The CDR3 DNA reads TGTGCCAGCAGCCAGTCCCCCTATGGCTACACCTTC. Translating it yields CASSQSPYGYTF.